The 27 T cell receptor beta chains below come from one sample, sequenced in a study of beta chain features in type 1 diabetes. Every bit of the isolated RNA underwent reverse transcription, so sequencing read expressed TCRB transcripts. Using immunoSEQ multiplex PCR, the repertoire was profiled, and TCRdb retains in-frame clones only, with some absent. The sample yields about 350,000 clones, about 20% seen once. Specimen: naive CD4+ T cells from blood. All receptors derive from a young woman in good health.

The J gene is TRBJ1-2, the V gene TRBV30; the D is unclear. Trimming took 0 bases from V and 6 from J, leaving 11 bases between them. Germline V CDR1 and CDR2: GTSNPN, SVGIG (reference sequence). The CDR3 has 13 residues. The CDR3 region has the DNA TGTGCCTGGAGTGTACTAAAGGCGGATGGCTACACCTTC. This encodes CAWSVLKADGYTF.

This clone was seen more than once but under ten times. The V and J genes are TRBV7-8 and TRBJ1-2; D perhaps matches TRBD1 (6 bases). The germline V gene has CDR1 SGHVS and CDR2 FQNEAQ. This CDR3 has 13 amino acids. Trimming took 5 bases from V and 6 from J, leaving 13 bases between them. DNA of the CDR3: TGTGCCAGCAGCGTTAGGGGGTGGAATGGCTACACCTTC. Its translation: CASSVRGWNGYTF.

The chain carries TRBV10-3 and TRBJ1-2; maybe TRBD1 (5 bases). This CDR3 comprises 13 residues. Germline V gene data show CDR1 as ENHRY and CDR2 as SYGVKD. Deletions cut 7 bases from V and 1 base from J, with 10 bases between. The CDR3: CAIKETVNYGYTF. CDR3 in DNA: TGTGCCATCAAGGAGACAGTTAACTATGGCTACACCTTC.

The chain couples TRBV7-9 to TRBJ2-2; 13 bases agree with TRBD2. With V trimmed by 8 bases and J by 6 bases, 6 bases remained unmatched. CDR1 and CDR2 (germline): SEHNR, FQNEAQ (reference sequence). The CDR3 has 15 residues. CDR3 in amino acids: CASPGTSGTAGELFF. DNA of the CDR3: TGTGCCAGCCCGGGGACTAGCGGGACGGCCGGGGAGCTGTTTTTT.

The chain combines TRBV10-3 with TRBJ1-1; 11 bases line up with TRBD1. V shed 5 bases and J 1 base; nucleotides not matched to a gene: 9. The germline V gene encodes CDR1 ENHRY and CDR2 SYGVKD. CDR3 length: 17 residues. CDR3: CAISPFLGQGGNTEAFF. The CDR3 DNA sequence: TGTGCCATCAGTCCGTTTTTGGGACAGGGGGGGAACACTGAAGCTTTCTTT.

The chain uses TRBV9 and TRBJ2-7; 8 bases are shared with TRBD1. Germline CDR1 reads SGDLS; CDR2 reads YYNGEE. The CDR3 is made up of 15 amino acids. V lost 4 bases and J lost 2; bases outside the gene matches: 8. The CDR3 here is CASSSHGTGAYEQYF. The CDR3 DNA reads TGTGCCAGCAGCTCTCATGGGACAGGAGCCTACGAGCAGTACTTC.

The V gene is TRBV7-2, the J gene TRBJ2-1, with 9 positions matching TRBD1. The V segment lost 5 bases and the J segment 6 bases; nucleotides outside the gene matches: 8. Germline V gene data show CDR1 as SGHTA and CDR2 as FQGNSA. The CDR3 is 15 residues long. The CDR3 is CASSQNRGQTNEQFF. CDR3 DNA: TGTGCCAGCAGCCAAAACAGGGGGCAGACCAATGAGCAGTTCTTC.

The chain carries TRBV4-1 and TRBJ1-2, with 9 bases identical to TRBD1. The CDR3 loop spans 14 amino acids. Germline V gives CDR1 MGHRA, CDR2 YSYEKL. Germline trimming cut 2 bases from V and 8 bases from J; bases unmatched to any gene: 6. The CDR3 bases are TGCGCCAGCAGCCAACCGGGACAGGGCGAAGGCTACACCTTC. This codes for CASSQPGQGEGYTF.

The chain has TRBV7-2 and TRBJ2-1, with a weak D call TRBD2 (5 bases). The germline V gene has CDR1 SGHTA and CDR2 FQGNSA. The CDR3 runs to 13 residues. V dropped 3 bases and J dropped 7 bases, with 10 bases sitting between them. CDR3 loop: CASSFRGANEQFF. Here the CDR3 DNA reads TGTGCCAGCAGCTTCCGGGGAGCTAATGAGCAGTTCTTC.

This clone was observed a handful of times. This chain joins TRBV30 and TRBJ1-1; D unclear. The V gene's germline CDR1 is GTSNPN and CDR2 SVGIG (reference sequence). V gave up 1 base and J gave up 11 bases, with 11 bases separating them. CDR3 length: 11 amino acids. Here the CDR3 DNA reads TGTGCCTGGAGTGCTAACGCGAGGGCTTTCTTT. Amino acid sequence: CAWSANARAFF.

A remark on this clone: This sample includes further DNA sequences coding for the same CDR3. This rearrangement joins TRBV28 to TRBJ1-5; 7 bases agree with TRBD1. The V and J ends lost 6 bases and 0 bases, in that order; junction bases with no gene match: 8. Germline CDR1 MDHEN, CDR2 SYDVKM. The CDR3 length is 16 residues. CDR3 sequence: CASSPRTGISNQPQHF. The CDR3 DNA is TGTGCCAGCAGCCCCCGGACAGGAATTAGCAATCAGCCCCAGCATTTT.

This clone was detected only a few times. The genes are TRBV30 and TRBJ2-1, with D tentatively TRBD1 (6 bases). The germline gives CDR1 GTSNPN, CDR2 SVGIG (reference sequence). Trimming pared 0 bases from V and 6 bases from J, leaving 6 bases between. CDR3 length equals 12 residues. DNA of the CDR3: TGTGCCTGGAGTGTACAGGGCAATGAGCAGTTCTTC. Translated, it gives CAWSVQGNEQFF.

The gene calls are TRBV29-1 and TRBJ2-1; 16 bases are shared with TRBD2. CDR1 is SQVTM and CDR2 is ANQGSEA in the germline V gene. The CDR3 runs 17 residues. J was trimmed by 1 base and V by 6 bases; bases with no gene match: 6. CDR3 in amino acids: CSVRGTSGRGSYNEQFF. CDR3 bases: TGCAGCGTGAGGGGGACTAGCGGGAGGGGTTCCTACAATGAGCAGTTCTTC.

This chain joins TRBV5-1 and TRBJ2-3; D not resolved. The CDR3 runs to 13 residues. V was shortened by 5 bases and J by 0 bases, with 7 bases between the two germline ends. The germline V gene has CDR1 SGHRS and CDR2 YFSETQ. This CDR3 is CASRTASTDTQYF. CDR3 bases: TGCGCCAGCAGGACTGCTAGCACAGATACGCAGTATTTT.

The chain employs TRBV29-1 and TRBJ1-5; TRBD1 matches 10 bases. J lost 0 bases, V lost 6 bases, and 2 bases had no gene match. The V gene's germline CDR1 is SQVTM and CDR2 ANQGSEA. The CDR3 has 14 amino acids. Written as DNA, the CDR3 is TGCAGCGTCGGGACAGGGGCTAGCAATCAGCCCCAGCATTTT. This translates into CSVGTGASNQPQHF. The whole variable domain, remainder taken from reference TRBV29-1 and TRBJ1-5, is SAVISQKPSRDICQRGTSLTIQCQVDSQVTMMFWYRQQPGQSLTLIATANQGSEATYESGFVIDKFPISRPNLTFSTLTVSNMSPEDSSIYLCSVGTGASNQPQHFGDGTRLSIL.

V gene TRBV29-1 combines with J gene TRBJ1-1, with 12 bases that match TRBD1. This CDR3 spans 17 amino acids. CDR1 is SQVTM and CDR2 is ANQGSEA in the germline V gene. V gave up 4 bases and J gave up 1 base; unmatched junction bases: 10. Written as DNA, the CDR3 is TGCAGCGTTGGTGCTCGGGGACAGGGGGCAAAGAACACTGAAGCTTTCTTT. Its protein product is CSVGARGQGAKNTEAFF.

The V gene is TRBV7-3, the J gene TRBJ2-1, with TRBD2 matching 13 bases. The CDR3 length is 18 residues. Unmatched junction bases numbered 7, after V lost 0 bases and J lost 5 bases. CDR1 and CDR2 from the germline V gene are SGHTA and FQGTGA. The CDR3 is CASSLTLTSGGDNNEQFF. Here the CDR3 DNA reads TGTGCCAGCAGCTTAACGTTAACTAGCGGGGGGGACAACAATGAGCAGTTCTTC.

This rearrangement joins TRBV7-2 to TRBJ2-7; D remains unclear. Germline V CDR1 and CDR2: SGHTA, FQGNSA. The V gene lost 3 bases and the J gene lost 6 bases, with 9 bases spanning the gap. This CDR3 region has 12 residues. The CDR3 is CASSFIASEQYF. Written as DNA, the CDR3 is TGTGCCAGCAGCTTCATCGCTAGCGAGCAGTACTTC. The full variable domain, rest sourced from reference TRBV7-2 and TRBJ2-7, is GAGVSQSPSNKVTEKGKDVELRCDPISGHTALYWYRQSLGQGLEFLIYFQGNSAPDKSGLPSDRFSAERTGGSVSTLTIQRTQQEDSAVYLCASSFIASEQYFGPGTRLTVT.

The genes are TRBV7-2 and TRBJ2-7; perhaps TRBD2 as D (5 bases). Deletions cut 5 bases from V and 2 bases from J, with 7 bases between. Looked up from germline, CDR1 is SGHTA and CDR2 is FQGNSA. The CDR3 loop spans 12 amino acids. For the CDR3, the DNA is TGTGCCAGCAGCCAGGAGGCCTACGAGCAGTACTTC. Encoded protein: CASSQEAYEQYF.

J is TRBJ2-1 and V is TRBV11-2; no definite D call. The germline gives CDR1 SGHAT, CDR2 FQNNGV. The CDR3 is 11 amino acids. V shed 8 bases and J shed 10 bases, with 12 bases lying between them. This CDR3 is CASARSLEQFF. For the CDR3, the DNA is TGTGCCAGCGCGCGCTCCTTAGAGCAGTTCTTC.

This clone was recorded a few times. The chain uses TRBV9 and TRBJ2-2, with TRBD1 identical over 8 bases. V gave up 6 bases and J gave up 3 bases; unmatched junction bases: 10. This CDR3 has 16 residues. The germline V gene encodes CDR1 SGDLS and CDR2 YYNGEE. DNA for the CDR3: TGTGCCAGCACTTCCGCAGGGGGCAAGTACACCGGGGAGCTGTTTTTT. This sequence encodes CASTSAGGKYTGELFF.

This clone occurred a few times. The chain combines TRBV2 with TRBJ2-3; maybe TRBD2 (5 bases). V dropped 0 bases and J dropped 4 bases, with 8 bases sitting between them. The CDR3 has 14 amino acids. Germline assignment: CDR1 SNHLY and CDR2 FYNNEI. The CDR3: CASSEAPGADTQYF. DNA for the CDR3: TGTGCCAGCAGTGAAGCGCCCGGGGCAGATACGCAGTATTTT.

The rearrangement joins TRBV5-4 to TRBJ2-1; D uncertain. Germline V gene data show CDR1 as SGHNT and CDR2 as YYREEE (reference sequence). CDR3 length: 15 residues. V shed 4 bases and J shed 0 bases, with 11 bases lying between them. The CDR3 loop reads CASSLIRSSYNEQFF. The DNA of the CDR3 is TGTGCCAGCAGCCTCATACGTAGCTCCTACAATGAGCAGTTCTTC.

The table lists this clone with a few counts. The chain links TRBV19 to TRBJ1-2, with a weak D call TRBD1 (6 bases). From germline, CDR1 is LNHDA and CDR2 SQIVND (reference sequence). The CDR3 length is 14 residues. Trimming took 5 bases from V and 3 from J, leaving 13 bases between them. The CDR3 DNA sequence: TGTGCCAGTAGTGTCGGACAGCTTCACTATGGCTACACCTTC. It is translated as CASSVGQLHYGYTF.

The chain links TRBV7-9 to TRBJ2-1; 9 nucleotides line up with TRBD2. Germline V gene sequence: CDR1 SEHNR, CDR2 FQNEAQ (reference sequence). J gave up 10 bases and V 5 bases, and 15 bases lay outside the gene matches. There are 16 residues in the CDR3. The DNA for the CDR3 is TGTGCCAGCAGCCAGGGGCTCATAGCGGGAGTCTGGGAGCAGTTCTTC. Translated: CASSQGLIAGVWEQFF.

V usage is TRBV5-1 and J usage is TRBJ1-1; no definite D call. This CDR3 comprises 13 residues. V lost 0 bases and J 7 bases, leaving 10 bases between the germline ends. The germline gives CDR1 SGHRS, CDR2 YFSETQ. The CDR3 DNA reads as TGCGCCAGCAGCTTGGGGGCATATGGTGAAGCTTTCTTT. It specifies CASSLGAYGEAFF.

The chain couples TRBV6-5 to TRBJ1-2, with D uncertain. V lost 2 bases and J lost 3, with 10 bases in between. Per the germline V gene, CDR1 is MNHEY and CDR2 is SVGAGI. This CDR3 spans 14 amino acids. CDR3 coding DNA: TGTGCCAGCAGTTACGGCGGCAGCTACTATGGCTACACCTTC. Translated, it gives CASSYGGSYYGYTF.